These 23 T cell receptor beta chains share one sample of origin, sequenced in a study of blood T cell dynamics during melanoma immunotherapy. Profiling relied on immunoSEQ multiplex PCR, and the TCRdb table lists in-frame clones only, not all of them. The data show roughly 14,000 clones, with around 88% seen just once and 7.8% held by the top ten. Documented time point: week 3, after first cycle of checkpoint inhibitor. Sequenced here: blood, sampled from a patient treated with checkpoint blockade. The source of these receptors is a human donor with melanoma.

The CDR3 coding sequence is TGTGCCAGCAGCCCCGGAGCGGGCACAACCACAGATACGCAGTATTTT. Translation: CASSPGAGTTTDTQYF. The chain combines TRBV11-1 with TRBJ2-3, with D possibly being TRBD2 (6 bases). This CDR3 is built from 16 residues. Per the germline V gene, CDR1 is SGHAT and CDR2 is FQDESV (reference sequence). Trimming took off 5 bases at V and 2 bases at J, with 17 bases between the two ends. Full variable domain (rest looked up from reference TRBV11-1 and TRBJ2-3): EAEVAQSPRYKITEKSQAVAFWCDPISGHATLYWYRQILGQGPELLVQFQDESVVDDSQLPKDRFSAERLKGVDSTLKIQPAELGDSAMYLCASSPGAGTTTDTQYFGPGTRLTVL.

The chain combines TRBV28 with TRBJ1-3; D remains ambiguous. The CDR3 contains 13 residues. Germline CDR1 is MDHEN and CDR2 is SYDVKM. Trimming took off 6 bases at V and 5 bases at J, with 11 bases between the two ends. The CDR3 sequence: CASRREPRNTIYF. The DNA for the CDR3 is TGTGCCAGCAGACGGGAGCCCCGAAACACCATATATTTT.

The chain recombines TRBV7-2 with TRBJ2-7, with D possibly matching TRBD2 (6 bases). The germline V and J ends were trimmed by 1 base and 3 bases, with 13 bases remaining between them. The length of the CDR3 is 15 residues. CDR1 and CDR2 (germline): SGHTA, FQGNSA. The CDR3 loop reads CASSLGGGALYEQYF. DNA of the CDR3: TGTGCCAGCAGCTTAGGTGGCGGGGCCCTCTACGAGCAGTACTTC.

J is TRBJ2-3 and V is TRBV18; D is unclear. Germline V gene lookup returns CDR1 KGHSH and CDR2 LQKENI. CDR3 length: 15 residues. V was cut by 2 bases and J by 1 base, with 10 bases left in between. CDR3 loop: CASSPGRFGTDTQYF. DNA for the CDR3: TGTGCCAGCTCACCAGGACGGTTTGGCACAGATACGCAGTATTTT.

V gene TRBV2 combines with J gene TRBJ1-1, with D perhaps matching TRBD1 (5 bases). With 6 bases removed from V and 1 base from J, the gap between germline ends came to 9 bases. The CDR3 extends over 13 amino acids. Germline assignment: CDR1 SNHLY and CDR2 FYNNEI. The DNA of the CDR3 is TGTGCCAGCAGAACGACAGAGAACACTGAAGCTTTCTTT. Its translation: CASRTTENTEAFF.

This chain uses TRBV28 with TRBJ2-7, with D uncertain. The CDR3 contains 12 residues. Looked up from germline, CDR1 is MDHEN and CDR2 is SYDVKM. V shed 8 bases and J shed 3 bases, with 11 bases lying between them. CDR3 coding DNA: TGTGCCAGCGGGGTTGGGGACTACGAGCAGTACTTC. This codes for CASGVGDYEQYF.

This chain joins TRBV5-1 and TRBJ2-4; 8 bases are a match to TRBD1. This CDR3 is built from 16 residues. From germline, CDR1 is SGHRS and CDR2 YFSETQ. V lost 2 bases, J lost 6 bases, and 10 bases stayed unmatched. The CDR3 spells CASSLSTGASGNIQYF. The CDR3 nucleotides read TGCGCCAGCAGCTTATCGACAGGGGCATCGGGAAACATTCAGTACTTC. The full variable domain, its missing parts supplied by reference TRBV5-1 and TRBJ2-4, is KAGVTQTPRYLIKTRGQQVTLSCSPISGHRSVSWYQQTPGQGLQFLFEYFSETQRNKGNFPGRFSGRQFSNSRSEMNVSTLELGDSALYLCASSLSTGASGNIQYFGAGTRLSVL.

This chain joins TRBV2 and TRBJ1-2, with D possibly matching TRBD1 (6 bases). The CDR3 has 13 residues. V lost 5 bases, J lost 3 bases, and 10 bases lay in between. Germline V lookup: CDR1 SNHLY, CDR2 FYNNEI. The CDR3 sequence: CASSLDSYYGYTF. CDR3 coding DNA: TGTGCCAGCAGTTTGGACAGCTACTATGGCTACACCTTC.

The rearrangement links TRBV7-2 to TRBJ2-5, with D possibly being TRBD1 (6 bases). TRBJ2-7 explains the end of the DNA better; the J call may be wrong. Germline CDR1 SGHTA, CDR2 FQGNSA. The CDR3 is 14 residues long. The CDR3 region is CASSLGQGLREQYF. CDR3 nucleotide sequence: TGTGCCAGCAGCTTAGGTCAGGGGCTGCGCGAGCAGTACTTC.

This chain uses TRBV11-3 with TRBJ2-5; no firm D call. The CDR3 has 13 amino acids. Germline-derived CDR1 and CDR2 are SGHNT and YENEEA. V gave up 1 base and J gave up 3 bases, with 6 bases separating them. CDR3 loop: CASSLAFEETQYF. The CDR3 nucleotides read TGTGCCAGCAGCTTAGCATTTGAAGAGACCCAGTACTTC.

The CDR3 DNA reads as TGTGCCAGCAGTGAAGTTGAAAAACTGTTTTTT. The encoded protein is CASSEVEKLFF. This sequence joins TRBV2 and TRBJ1-4; D ambiguous. From germline, CDR1 is SNHLY and CDR2 FYNNEI. CDR3 length equals 11 residues. Trimming pared 1 base from V and 7 bases from J, leaving 1 base between.

The chain is built from TRBV28 and TRBJ1-1; perhaps TRBD1 as D (5 bases). Per the germline V gene, CDR1 is MDHEN and CDR2 is SYDVKM. V lost 3 bases and J 0 bases, leaving 8 bases between the germline ends. CDR3 length: 14 residues. This CDR3 is CASSLTVMNTEAFF. The CDR3 bases are TGTGCCAGCAGTTTGACAGTCATGAACACTGAAGCTTTCTTT. Filled out from reference TRBV28 and TRBJ1-1, the complete variable domain reads DVKVTQSSRYLVKRTGEKVFLECVQDMDHENMFWYRQDPGLGLRLIYFSYDVKMKEKGDIPEGYSVSREKKERFSLILESASTNQTSMYLCASSLTVMNTEAFFGQGTRLTVV.

The chain recombines TRBV4-3 with TRBJ2-3; the D is unclear. Deletions cut 2 bases from V and 3 bases from J, with 9 bases between. Germline V gives CDR1 LGHNA, CDR2 YSLEER. This CDR3 spans 14 amino acids. The CDR3 region has the DNA TGCGCCAGCAGCCAATTGGGAAATACAGATACGCAGTATTTT. As protein: CASSQLGNTDTQYF.

The rearrangement links TRBV7-3 to TRBJ2-2, with D possibly matching TRBD1 (6 bases). V was clipped by 5 bases and J by 1 base, with 8 bases between them. Per germline, CDR1 SGHTA and CDR2 FQGTGA. This CDR3 comprises 14 residues. Here the CDR3 DNA reads TGTGCCAGCAGCAAACAGGGGAACACCGGGGAGCTGTTTTTT. Translated: CASSKQGNTGELFF.

V usage is TRBV2 and J usage is TRBJ1-1; TRBD1 matches 10 bases. CDR1 SNHLY and CDR2 FYNNEI come from the germline V gene. The junction had 2 bases not matched to a gene; V was cut back by 6 bases and J by 1 base. The CDR3 extends over 14 amino acids. The CDR3: CASRDRGRNTEAFF. The CDR3 DNA sequence: TGTGCCAGCAGAGACAGGGGGCGGAACACTGAAGCTTTCTTT.

The rearrangement uses TRBV6-1 and TRBJ2-7; no reliable D call. The germline gives CDR1 MNHNS, CDR2 SASEGT. V lost 1 base to trimming and J lost 3 bases, with 19 bases between them. The CDR3 length is 17 residues. The CDR3 DNA reads TGTGCCAGCAGTGAAGAGTTGGGATTTGGGTTTAGCTACGAGCAGTACTTC. Protein sequence: CASSEELGFGFSYEQYF.

V and J are TRBV6-6 and TRBJ2-5, with TRBD1 matching 9 bases. The J call may be in error: the DNA end matches TRBJ2-7 better. Germline values: CDR1 MNHNY, CDR2 SVGAGI (reference sequence). CDR3 size: 15 residues. DNA for the CDR3: TGTGCCAGCAGTATTCCGGGACAGGGCGACTACGAGCAGTACTTC. Its translation: CASSIPGQGDYEQYF.

This chain uses TRBV7-6 with TRBJ2-7, with D perhaps being TRBD1 or TRBD2 (5 bases each). Per the germline V gene, CDR1 is SGHVS and CDR2 is FNYEAQ. The CDR3 loop spans 13 amino acids. Trimming removed 2 bases at V and 6 bases at J, with 11 bases between. The CDR3 here is CASSLSGPSEQYF. As DNA, the CDR3 is TGTGCCAGCAGCTTATCGGGGCCCAGCGAGCAGTACTTC.

The V gene is TRBV28, the J gene TRBJ2-3; D remains ambiguous. Between the trimmed V and J ends, which lost 4 bases and 0 bases, there was a span of 8 bases. This CDR3 contains 14 residues. CDR1 is MDHEN and CDR2 is SYDVKM in the germline V gene. CDR3 DNA sequence: TGTGCCAGCAGTTCCGCTGACAGCACAGATACGCAGTATTTT. It is translated as CASSSADSTDTQYF.

The chain couples TRBV28 to TRBJ2-4, with no clear D. The CDR3 is 17 residues long. The ends were cut back, 2 bases at V and 0 bases at J, with 14 bases in the middle. CDR1 MDHEN and CDR2 SYDVKM come from the germline V gene. CDR3 nucleotides: TGTGCCAGCAGTTTACCCTTGGGATTGCTAGCCAAAAACATTCAGTACTTC. Translated, it gives CASSLPLGLLAKNIQYF. The full variable domain, its missing parts supplied by reference TRBV28 and TRBJ2-4, is DVKVTQSSRYLVKRTGEKVFLECVQDMDHENMFWYRQDPGLGLRLIYFSYDVKMKEKGDIPEGYSVSREKKERFSLILESASTNQTSMYLCASSLPLGLLAKNIQYFGAGTRLSVL.

This clone has just a few counts. V and J are TRBV7-3 and TRBJ1-1; D ambiguous. Germline assignment: CDR1 SGHTA and CDR2 FQGTGA. V was trimmed by 2 bases and J by 1 base, leaving 8 bases between them. The CDR3 loop spans 14 amino acids. This chain's CDR3 is CASSLAEPNTEAFF. The CDR3 DNA sequence: TGTGCCAGCAGCTTAGCAGAACCGAACACTGAAGCTTTCTTT.

The chain recombines TRBV5-5 with TRBJ2-2; 9 nucleotides align to TRBD1. The length of the CDR3 is 16 residues. The V segment lost 0 bases and the J segment 4 bases; nucleotides outside the gene matches: 4. Germline CDR1 is SGHKS and CDR2 is YYEKEE (reference sequence). The CDR3 protein is CASSLDRGRTTGELFF. In DNA, the CDR3 is TGTGCCAGCAGCTTGGACAGGGGGCGGACCACCGGGGAGCTGTTTTTT.

This clone was seen more than once but under ten times. The chain joins TRBV30 to TRBJ1-1, with D unresolved. The CDR3 sequence is 11 residues long. Trimming pared 1 base from V and 8 bases from J, leaving 8 bases between. From germline, CDR1 is GTSNPN and CDR2 SVGIG (reference sequence). CDR3 sequence (DNA): TGTGCCTGGAGTGGGCACAGCGAAGCTTTCTTT. It encodes CAWSGHSEAFF. The full variable domain, rest sourced from reference TRBV30 and TRBJ1-1, is SQTIHQWPATLVQPVGSPLSLECTVEGTSNPNLYWYRQAAGRGLQLLFYSVGIGQISSEVPQNLSASRPQDRQFILSSKKLLLSDSGFYLCAWSGHSEAFFGQGTRLTVV.